These T cell receptor beta chains were read from a single sample in a study of blood T cell repertoires in COVID-19. The protocol was immunoSEQ multiplex PCR, while the TCRdb copy is restricted to in-frame clones and leaves out a portion. Altogether roughly 41,000 clones are present, 85% to 90% being singletons, with the ten largest covering around 15%. Sample: peripheral blood. These receptors came from a human donor in a cohort sampled during active COVID-19. Both conserved end residues are part of each CDR3. The D gene is left open where the match is weak. For some rows the clone size is stated as once, few or many, or as a class when expanded; others skip it.

size	D	V	J	length	DNA	CDR3
NA	TRBD2	TRBV30	TRBJ2-1	15	TGTGCCTGGAACTTAGCGGGGGGACAATACAATGAGCAGTTCTTC	CAWNLAGGQYNEQFF
NA	TRBD1	TRBV27	TRBJ2-7	15	TGTGCCAGCAGCCCCGCCGGGACAGGGGCCTACGAGCAGTACTTC	CASSPAGTGAYEQYF
few	NA	TRBV5-4	TRBJ1-1	16	TGTGCCAGCAGCTTGGGTCTCGGGGGAGGCTCCACTGAAGCTTTCTTT	CASSLGLGGGSTEAFF
once	NA	TRBV9	TRBJ2-1	15	TGTGCCAGCAGCGTAGCTGGAAAGGGGCACAATGAGCAGTTCTTC	CASSVAGKGHNEQFF
NA	TRBD1	TRBV6-6	TRBJ1-2	14	TGTGCCAGCAGGCGGGACAGGGGTGACTATGGCTACACCTTC	CASRRDRGDYGYTF
NA	TRBD1	TRBV7-2	TRBJ1-5	13	TGTGCCAGCAGCCGGGACAGGGACTTGCCCCAGCATTTT	CASSRDRDLPQHF
NA	TRBD2	TRBV25-1	TRBJ2-3	13	TGTGCCAGCGGCGGGGGGGCGGGAGATACGCAGTATTTT	CASGGGAGDTQYF
few	TRBD2	TRBV4-3	TRBJ2-1	16	TGCGCCAGCAGCCAAACGCTAGCGGGGGGATACAATGAGCAGTTCTTC	CASSQTLAGGYNEQFF
NA	TRBD2	TRBV6-6	TRBJ2-1	13	TGTGCCAGCAGCGGGACTAGCCAAGATGAGCAGTTCTTC	CASSGTSQDEQFF
few	TRBD1	TRBV6-1	TRBJ2-2	15	TGTGCCAGCAGTGAAGGACAGGGGAGCGCCGGGGAGCTGTTTTTT	CASSEGQGSAGELFF
NA	NA	TRBV7-3	TRBJ2-7	14	TGTGCCAGCAGCTTGTCCGGGCGGGAAGACGAGCAGTACTTC	CASSLSGREDEQYF
NA	TRBD1	TRBV6-5	TRBJ2-1	15	TGTGCCAGCGTTTACAGGGGAGAGACTTTGAATGAGCAGTTCTTC	CASVYRGETLNEQFF
NA	TRBD2	TRBV19	TRBJ2-5	16	TGTGCCAGTACTTGGCTAGCGGAACCCACCCAAGAGACCCAGTACTTC	CASTWLAEPTQETQYF
NA	TRBD2	TRBV30	TRBJ2-7	14	TGTGCCTGGAGTCCGGGCGGGGGACTCTACGAGCAGTACTTC	CAWSPGGGLYEQYF
NA	NA	TRBV9	TRBJ1-2	14	TGTGCCAGCAGCGAGGGGGGGACTAACTATGGCTACACCTTC	CASSEGGTNYGYTF
NA	TRBD1	TRBV7-9	TRBJ2-7	14	TGTGCCAGCAGCTCGGACAGGTCGTCCTACGAGCAGTACTTC	CASSSDRSSYEQYF
NA	NA	TRBV28	TRBJ1-3	14	TGTGCCTGCTCCCCTACAAGGGGTGGAAACACCATATATTTT	CACSPTRGGNTIYF
NA	NA	TRBV19	TRBJ2-7	14	TGTGCCAGTAGTATGGCCGGGAACTCCTACGAGCAGTACTTC	CASSMAGNSYEQYF
few	NA	TRBV6-2/TRBV6-3	TRBJ2-7	13	TGTGCCAGCAGTTACGGTACTACCATTGAGCAGTACTTC	CASSYGTTIEQYF
NA	TRBD2	TRBV25-1	TRBJ2-3	16	TGTGCCAGCAGTGAATTCTCTAGCGGGAGGTCAGATACGCAGTATTTT	CASSEFSSGRSDTQYF
NA	NA	TRBV27	TRBJ2-5	16	TGTGCCAGCAGTTCACTAACAGGGTCTTGGCAAGAGACCCAGTACTTC	CASSSLTGSWQETQYF
NA	NA	TRBV7-3	TRBJ2-2	13	TGTGCCAGCAGCTCGGGAATCACCGGGGAGCTGTTTTTT	CASSSGITGELFF
NA	NA	TRBV7-9	TRBJ2-4	14	TGTGCCAGCAGCTTAGACCGGGGCAAAAACATTCAGTACTTC	CASSLDRGKNIQYF
NA	TRBD1	TRBV5-6	TRBJ1-2	13	TGTGCCAGCAGCCGGACAGGGGTCATTGGCTACACCTTC	CASSRTGVIGYTF
NA	TRBD1	TRBV7-9	TRBJ1-4	17	TGTGCCAGCAGCCCAGGGGACAGGGGGCTTACTAATGAAAAACTGTTTTTT	CASSPGDRGLTNEKLFF
NA	NA	TRBV6-2/TRBV6-3	TRBJ2-6	15	TGTGCCAGCAGTTACAAGAGCTCTGGGGCCAACGTCCTGACTTTC	CASSYKSSGANVLTF
NA	NA	TRBV15	TRBJ2-7	15	TGTGCCACCAGCAGAGATCCAGGGCGGTCAAGCGAGCAGTACTTC	CATSRDPGRSSEQYF
NA	TRBD1	TRBV2	TRBJ1-6	13	TGTGCCAGACGACAGGGGGCAAATTCACCCCTCCACTTT	CARRQGANSPLHF
NA	TRBD1	TRBV9	TRBJ2-7	15	TGTGCCAGCAGCCCTAATCCGGGACAGGGGTACGAGCAGTACTTC	CASSPNPGQGYEQYF
NA	NA	TRBV27	TRBJ2-1	15	TGTGCCAGCAGCCCCCCGGCGGCCCCCGGTAATGAGCAGTTCTTC	CASSPPAAPGNEQFF
NA	TRBD2	TRBV11-2	TRBJ2-7	19	TGTGCCAGCAGTTTATGGTCCCGGACTAGCGGGAGTCTGTCCTACGAGCAGTACTTC	CASSLWSRTSGSLSYEQYF
NA	NA	TRBV4-2	TRBJ1-1	12	TGTGCCAGCAGCCTAATGAACACTGAAGCTTTCTTT	CASSLMNTEAFF
NA	TRBD2	TRBV9	TRBJ2-7	15	TGTGCCAGCAGCGAGACTAGCGGGAGCCTAGGTGAGCAGTACTTC	CASSETSGSLGEQYF
NA	TRBD2	TRBV24-1	TRBJ2-3	14	TGTGCCACCAGGGGGACTAGCTCCACAGATACGCAGTATTTT	CATRGTSSTDTQYF
NA	TRBD1	TRBV9	TRBJ1-3	16	TGTGCCAGCAGCAGAGAACAGGGGCTCTCTGGAAACACCATATATTTT	CASSREQGLSGNTIYF
NA	TRBD2	TRBV7-9	TRBJ2-5	15	TGTGCCAGCAGCTTATCCCTAGCGGTACAAGAGACCCAGTACTTC	CASSLSLAVQETQYF
NA	NA	TRBV3-1/TRBV3-2	TRBJ2-7	16	TGTGCCAGCAGCCAAGTCCCCAGGACAACCTCCTACGAGCAGTACTTC	CASSQVPRTTSYEQYF
NA	TRBD2	TRBV11-2	TRBJ2-5	13	TGTGCCAGCAGCTTAGGACTAGCGGAGACCCAGTACTTC	CASSLGLAETQYF
NA	NA	TRBV7-8	TRBJ1-3	13	TGTGCCAGCAGCTTACGGGAAGGAAACACCATATATTTT	CASSLREGNTIYF
NA	NA	TRBV30	TRBJ2-7	14	TGTGCTGGAAGAGTTGGCGGCCGTGGATACGAGCAGTACTTC	CAGRVGGRGYEQYF
NA	NA	TRBV6-6	TRBJ1-1	16	TGTGCCAGCAGACCTACCCGGGAATTTATGAACACTGAAGCTTTCTTT	CASRPTREFMNTEAFF
NA	TRBD1	TRBV15	TRBJ1-2	17	TGTGCCACCAGCAGAGAATACCAAGTACAGGGGAACTATGGCTACACCTTC	CATSREYQVQGNYGYTF
NA	NA	TRBV6-5	TRBJ1-3	13	TGTGCCAGCAGGAGGGCTACTGGAAACACCATATATTTT	CASRRATGNTIYF
NA	TRBD1	TRBV7-2	TRBJ2-7	17	TGTGCCAGCAGCTTATCCGGGACAGGGGGTATTTCGAACGAGCAGTACTTC	CASSLSGTGGISNEQYF
NA	NA	TRBV12-3/TRBV12-4	TRBJ1-5	13	TGTGCCAGCAGGCGGCAGGGTAATCAGCCCCAGCATTTT	CASRRQGNQPQHF
NA	NA	TRBV6-1	TRBJ1-4	15	TGTGCCAGCAGTGAAAGGGGGGGGGCTGGCGAAAAACTGTTTTTT	CASSERGGAGEKLFF
few	TRBD1	TRBV9	TRBJ1-1	14	TGTGCCAGCAGGCGGACAGGGGACAACACTGAAGCTTTCTTT	CASRRTGDNTEAFF
NA	TRBD2	TRBV27	TRBJ2-1	14	TGTGCCAGCAGTGCTAGCGGGAGGCAGGGTGAGCAGTTCTTC	CASSASGRQGEQFF